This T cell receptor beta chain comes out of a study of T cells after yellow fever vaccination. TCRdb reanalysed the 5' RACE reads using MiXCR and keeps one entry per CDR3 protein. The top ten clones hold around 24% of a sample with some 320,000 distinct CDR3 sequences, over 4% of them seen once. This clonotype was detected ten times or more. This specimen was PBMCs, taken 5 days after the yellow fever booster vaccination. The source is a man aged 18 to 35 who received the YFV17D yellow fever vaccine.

This CDR3 reads CASSATGGSYNEQFF. DNA for the CDR3: TGTGCCAGCAGCGCTACAGGGGGATCCTACAATGAGCAGTTCTTC. This chain links TRBV5-5 with TRBJ2-1, with 8 bases identical to TRBD1. CDR1 is SGHKS and CDR2 is YYEKEE in the germline V gene (reference sequence). J lost 1 base, V lost 4 bases, and 4 bases had no gene match. The CDR3 consists of 15 residues.